This TCR beta chain is drawn from a study of blood T cell repertoires in COVID-19. The method was immunoSEQ multiplex PCR; TCRdb's version includes in-frame clones alone and lacks a portion of them. This sample carries about 280,000 clones, around 92% of them seen once, and the ten largest clones take 1.5% to 2%. Trimming pared 4 bases from V and 1 base from J, leaving 12 bases between. From germline, CDR1 is LGHNA and CDR2 YNFKEQ. The CDR3 spans 15 residues. Participants came from about 23 US areas, aged roughly 18 to 89 years. The rearrangement joins TRBV4-2 to TRBJ2-3, with a possible D match to TRBD2 (6 bases). The sequence was collected from a woman aged 55-69 years who had recovered from COVID-19. Source material: PBMCs or T cells enriched from blood (not recorded which). CDR3 sequence: CASSPDSGGTDTQYF. In nucleotides, the CDR3 is TGTGCCAGCAGCCCTGACTCGGGGGGCACAGATACGCAGTATTTT.